This entry is about one T cell receptor (beta chain). The CDR3 has 13 residues. Germline V gene lookup returns CDR1 MNHNS and CDR2 SASEGT. V lost 8 bases and J lost 5; bases outside the gene matches: 7. This sample stems from a study of STAT5B mutations in CD4+ large granular lymphocyte leukemia. Assay: immunoSEQ multiplex PCR; the TCRdb copy retains only in-frame clones and omits some. The repertoire holds some 34,000 clones, with roughly four fifths as singletons. The receptor was derived from a human donor in good health. V is TRBV6-1 and J is TRBJ2-5; TRBD1 agrees at 8 bases. What was sequenced was CD4+ T cells from blood buffy coats. The CDR3 sequence: CASRRTGRETQYF. CDR3 in DNA: TGTGCCAGCCGTCGGACAGGGCGGGAGACCCAGTACTTC.